The present entry profiles one T cell receptor beta chain with its context. This entry comes from a study of blood T cell repertoires in COVID-19. The wider study: Specimens from acute and convalescent COVID-19 originated in the United States, Italy and Spain. The analysed material was cDNA or gDNA that came from T cells, B-cell-depleted T cells, or PBMCs.

The V gene's germline CDR1 is SEHNR and CDR2 FQNEAQ (reference sequence). V lost 1 base to trimming and J lost 2 bases, with 9 bases between them. The CDR3 sequence is 14 residues long. Authors' data handling: Nucleated cell counts were estimated from reference gene primer amplification. Assay used: immunoSEQ multiplex PCR; TCRdb lists only in-frame clones, some missing. From that table come the V and J calls and clone size; the DNA was used to work out D and trimming. The top ten hold less than 5% of the sample, which has 110,000 to 150,000 clones, 80% to 85% seen once. Material for sequencing was peripheral blood. The chain joins TRBV7-9 to TRBJ2-7; D remains ambiguous. This receptor was identified in a woman of 80 years or more with acute or convalescent COVID-19. The CDR3 loop is CASSLVAPPYEQYF. In DNA, the CDR3 is TGTGCCAGCAGCTTAGTGGCTCCCCCCTACGAGCAGTACTTC.